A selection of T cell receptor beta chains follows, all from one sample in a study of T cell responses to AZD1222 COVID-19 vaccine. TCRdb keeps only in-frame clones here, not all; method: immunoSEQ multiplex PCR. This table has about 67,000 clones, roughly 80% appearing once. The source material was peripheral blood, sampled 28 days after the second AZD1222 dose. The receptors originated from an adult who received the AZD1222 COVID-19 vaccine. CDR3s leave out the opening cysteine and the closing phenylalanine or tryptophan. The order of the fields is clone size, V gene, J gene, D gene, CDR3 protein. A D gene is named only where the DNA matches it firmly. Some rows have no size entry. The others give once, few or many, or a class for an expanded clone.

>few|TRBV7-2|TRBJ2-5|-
ASSLPSSETQY
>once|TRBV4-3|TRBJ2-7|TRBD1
ASSQDRGQGYEQY
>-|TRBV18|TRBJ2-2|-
ASSPGTGAPAGELF
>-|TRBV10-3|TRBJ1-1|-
AIRRTANTEAF
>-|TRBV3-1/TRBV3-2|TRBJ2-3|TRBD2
AVGTSGGLTDTQY
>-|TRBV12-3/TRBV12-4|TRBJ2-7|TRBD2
ASSLGGGYEQY
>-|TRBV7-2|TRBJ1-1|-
ASSLARQATEAF
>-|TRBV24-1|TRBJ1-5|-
ATSDPRDPNQPQH
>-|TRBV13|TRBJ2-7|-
ASSNGAYEQY
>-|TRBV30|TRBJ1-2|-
AWSNGYGYT
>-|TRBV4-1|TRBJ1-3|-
ASSQERPNSGNTIY
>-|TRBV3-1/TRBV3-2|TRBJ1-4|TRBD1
ASSPGTGDNEKLF
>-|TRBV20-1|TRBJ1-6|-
SASLRGDSPLH
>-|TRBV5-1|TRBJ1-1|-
ASSLGAGSNTEAF
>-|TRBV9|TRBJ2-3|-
ASSAAYGGSSTDTQY
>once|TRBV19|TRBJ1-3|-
ASSLTGRRSSGNTIY
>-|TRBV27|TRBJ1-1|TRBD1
ASSLLARGTSEAF
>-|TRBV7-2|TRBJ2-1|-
ASSLDGGRRNEQF
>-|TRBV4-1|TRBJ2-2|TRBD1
ASRLQGAGTGELF
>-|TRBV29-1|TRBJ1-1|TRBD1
SGSGTVNTEAF
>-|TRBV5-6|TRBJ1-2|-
ASSSSRGAYGYT
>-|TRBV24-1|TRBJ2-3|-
ATSDPEEGGDTQY
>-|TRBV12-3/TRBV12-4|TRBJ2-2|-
ASRRDTGELF
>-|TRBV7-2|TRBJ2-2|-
ASSLGQANTGELF
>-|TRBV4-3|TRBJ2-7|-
ASSQVLSYEQY
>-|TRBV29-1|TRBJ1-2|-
SGREGYGYT
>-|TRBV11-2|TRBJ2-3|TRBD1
ASSQRTGATSTDTQY
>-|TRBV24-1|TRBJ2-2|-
ATSDPDKNTGELF
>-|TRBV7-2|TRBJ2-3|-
ASSLIRLASDTQY
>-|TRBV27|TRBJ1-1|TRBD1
ASSPGGGMNTEAF
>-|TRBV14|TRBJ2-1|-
ASSQERGYNEQF
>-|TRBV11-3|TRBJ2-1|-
ASSAGLPDYNEQF
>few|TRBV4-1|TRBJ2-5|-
ASSQPTSEEETQY
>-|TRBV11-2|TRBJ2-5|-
ASSLGGEETQY
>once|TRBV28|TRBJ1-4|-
ASSSRQRVANEKLF
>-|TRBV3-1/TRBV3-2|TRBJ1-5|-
ASSQAQGRQPQH
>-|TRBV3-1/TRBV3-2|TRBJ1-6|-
ASSHTTRNSPLH